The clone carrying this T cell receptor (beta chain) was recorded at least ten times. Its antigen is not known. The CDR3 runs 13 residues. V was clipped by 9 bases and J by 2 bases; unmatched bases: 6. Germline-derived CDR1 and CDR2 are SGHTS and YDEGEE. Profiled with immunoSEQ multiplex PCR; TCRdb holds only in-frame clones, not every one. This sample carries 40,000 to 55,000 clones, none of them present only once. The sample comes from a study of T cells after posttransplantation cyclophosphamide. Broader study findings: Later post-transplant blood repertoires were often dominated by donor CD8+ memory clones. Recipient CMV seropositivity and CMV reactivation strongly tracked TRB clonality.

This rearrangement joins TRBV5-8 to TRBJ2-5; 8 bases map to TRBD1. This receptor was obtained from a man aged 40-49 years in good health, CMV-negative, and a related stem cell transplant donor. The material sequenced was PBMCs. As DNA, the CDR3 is TGTGCCACCATGAGACAGGGGCAAGAGACCCAGTACTTC. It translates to CATMRQGQETQYF.